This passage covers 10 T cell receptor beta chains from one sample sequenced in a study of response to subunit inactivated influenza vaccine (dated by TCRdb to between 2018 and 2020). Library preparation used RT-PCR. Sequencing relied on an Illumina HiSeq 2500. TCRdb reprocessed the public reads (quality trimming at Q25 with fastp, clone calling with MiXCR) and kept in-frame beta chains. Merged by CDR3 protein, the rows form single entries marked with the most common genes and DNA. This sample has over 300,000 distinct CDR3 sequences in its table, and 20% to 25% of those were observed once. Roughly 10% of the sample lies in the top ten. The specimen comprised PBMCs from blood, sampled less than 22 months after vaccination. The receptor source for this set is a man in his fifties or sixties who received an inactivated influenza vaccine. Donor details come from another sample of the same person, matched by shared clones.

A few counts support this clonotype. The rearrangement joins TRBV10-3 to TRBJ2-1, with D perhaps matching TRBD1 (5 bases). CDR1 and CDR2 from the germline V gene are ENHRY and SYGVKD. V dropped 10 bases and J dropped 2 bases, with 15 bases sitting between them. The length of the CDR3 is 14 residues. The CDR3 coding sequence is TGTGCCACAAAATTCAGGGTAACCTACAATGAGCAGTTCTTC. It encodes CATKFRVTYNEQFF.

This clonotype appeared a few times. CDR3 nucleotide sequence: TGTGCCAGCAGCTTAGTAGGAGGACAGGGCAATGAGCAGTTCTTC. It yields the protein CASSLVGGQGNEQFF. This chain links TRBV7-6 with TRBJ2-1; TRBD1 aligns across 8 bases. V lost 1 base to trimming and J lost 6 bases; unmatched junction nucleotides: 5. CDR3 size: 15 residues. Germline V gene lookup returns CDR1 SGHVS and CDR2 FNYEAQ.

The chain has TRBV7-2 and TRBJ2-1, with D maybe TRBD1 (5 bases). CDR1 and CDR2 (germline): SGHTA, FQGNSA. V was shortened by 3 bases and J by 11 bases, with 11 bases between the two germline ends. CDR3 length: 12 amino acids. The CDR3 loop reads CASSFLTAQQFF. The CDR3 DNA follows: TGTGCCAGCAGCTTCCTGACAGCTCAGCAGTTCTTC.

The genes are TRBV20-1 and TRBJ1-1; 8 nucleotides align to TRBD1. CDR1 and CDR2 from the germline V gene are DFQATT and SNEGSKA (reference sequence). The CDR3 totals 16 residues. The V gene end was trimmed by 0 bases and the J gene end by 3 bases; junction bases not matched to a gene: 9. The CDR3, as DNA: TGCAGTGCTAGAGACCCCAGGGGGCATTTTGACACTGAAGCTTTCTTT. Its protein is CSARDPRGHFDTEAFF.

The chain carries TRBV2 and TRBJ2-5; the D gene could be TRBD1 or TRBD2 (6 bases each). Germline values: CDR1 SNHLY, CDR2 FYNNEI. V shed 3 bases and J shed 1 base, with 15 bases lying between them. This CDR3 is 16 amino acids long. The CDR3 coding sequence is TGTGCCAGCAGTGACCTCCTGGGGGGCCCCCAAGAGACCCAGTACTTC. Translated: CASSDLLGGPQETQYF.

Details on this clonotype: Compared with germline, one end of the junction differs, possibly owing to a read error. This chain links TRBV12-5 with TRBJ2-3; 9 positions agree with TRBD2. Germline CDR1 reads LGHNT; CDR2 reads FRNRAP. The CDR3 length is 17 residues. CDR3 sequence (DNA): TGTGCTAGTGGTCAACACCCGGCTAGCGGGGTAGGAGATACGCAGTACTTT. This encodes CASGQHPASGVGDTQYF.

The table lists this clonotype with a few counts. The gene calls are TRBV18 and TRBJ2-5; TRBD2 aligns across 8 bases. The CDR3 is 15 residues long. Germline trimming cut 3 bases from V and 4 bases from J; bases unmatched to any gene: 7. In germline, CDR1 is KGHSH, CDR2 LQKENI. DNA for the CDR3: TGTGCCAGCTCACCCGGAGCGGGAGATAGAGAGACCCAGTACTTC. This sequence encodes CASSPGAGDRETQYF.

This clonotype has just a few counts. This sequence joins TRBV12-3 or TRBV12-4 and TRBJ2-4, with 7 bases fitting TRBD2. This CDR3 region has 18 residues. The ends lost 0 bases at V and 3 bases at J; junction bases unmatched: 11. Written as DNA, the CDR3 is TGTGCCAGCAGTTTAGCCCATCCCCGAGCGGGGATCAAAAACATTCAGTACTTC. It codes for CASSLAHPRAGIKNIQYF.

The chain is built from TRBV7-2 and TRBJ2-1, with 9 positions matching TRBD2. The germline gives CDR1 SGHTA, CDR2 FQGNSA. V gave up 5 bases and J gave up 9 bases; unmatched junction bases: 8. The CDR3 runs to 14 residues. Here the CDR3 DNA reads TGTGCCAGCAGCGAGTTTAGCGGGGGACGTGAGCAGTTCTTC. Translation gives CASSEFSGGREQFF.

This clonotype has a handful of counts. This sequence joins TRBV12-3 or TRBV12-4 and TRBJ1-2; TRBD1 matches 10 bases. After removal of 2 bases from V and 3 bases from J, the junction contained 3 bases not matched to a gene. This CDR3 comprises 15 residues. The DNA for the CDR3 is TGTGCCAGCAGTTTATTGGGGACAGGGGACTATGGCTACACCTTC. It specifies CASSLLGTGDYGYTF.